There are a few counts of the clone carrying this T cell receptor (beta chain). Antigen specificity is unknown. A template switching step contributed a universal primer site, while unique molecular identifiers were present in the cDNA. TCRdb redid the calling of the 5' RACE reads with MiXCR, one entry per CDR3 protein. The data show roughly 260,000 distinct CDR3 sequences, around an eighth seen once. The sample belongs to a study of identical twins. Study-wide points: Model-predicted out-of-frame TCR alpha sharing fell below observed values in monozygotic twins. Conclusions rested on cross-sectional statistics rather than following the same donors.

V was clipped by 4 bases and J by 3 bases, with 17 bases between them. In germline, CDR1 is SGDLS, CDR2 YYNGEE. This CDR3 has 15 amino acids. The chain links TRBV9 to TRBJ2-7; D is unresolved. This clonotype was sampled from a young woman in good health. Sequenced: memory (CD45RO+) T cells sorted from blood. CDR3 nucleotides: TGTGCCAGCAGCTCGTCTCCCTCGGGTAGCTACGAGCAGTACTTC. Translation: CASSSSPSGSYEQYF.